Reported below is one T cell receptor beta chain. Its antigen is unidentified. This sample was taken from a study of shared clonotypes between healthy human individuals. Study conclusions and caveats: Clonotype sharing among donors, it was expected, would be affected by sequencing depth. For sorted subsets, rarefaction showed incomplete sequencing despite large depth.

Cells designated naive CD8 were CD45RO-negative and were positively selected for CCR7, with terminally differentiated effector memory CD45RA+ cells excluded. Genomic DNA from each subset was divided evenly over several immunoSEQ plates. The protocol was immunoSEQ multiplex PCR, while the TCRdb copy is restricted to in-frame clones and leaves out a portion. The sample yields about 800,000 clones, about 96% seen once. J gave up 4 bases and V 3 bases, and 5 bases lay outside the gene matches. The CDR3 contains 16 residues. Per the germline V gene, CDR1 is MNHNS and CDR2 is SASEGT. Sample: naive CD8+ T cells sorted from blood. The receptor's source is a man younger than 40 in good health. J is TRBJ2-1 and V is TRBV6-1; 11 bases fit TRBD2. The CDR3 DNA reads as TGTGCCAGCAGTGAGGGGACTAGCGGTAAATACAATGAGCAGTTCTTC. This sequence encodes CASSEGTSGKYNEQFF.